A single sample is the source of the 23 T cell receptor beta chains below, sequenced in a study of vaccination and CD4 T cells after COVID-19 (dated by TCRdb to the early 2020s). The protocol used for the library was PCR. TCRdb shows the sequencer as Illumina iSeq 100. TCR sequencing of DNA from cultured CD4+ T cells used the Oncomine TCR Beta short-read assay at the Johns Hopkins FTIC core. TCRdb reanalyzed the raw reads on its own, using fastp at Q25 for trimming and MiXCR for clone calling, and kept in-frame beta chains. When rows share a CDR3 protein, they turn into one entry using the most common DNA and genes. The sample data list 9,700 or so distinct CDR3 sequences, and less than 70% of these were observed just once. The ten most abundant clones make up 20% to 25% of the sample. What this sample's treatment or condition label stands for: roughly nine-day PBMC culture with coronavirus spike peptide pools or control peptides (ViraFEST assay). CD4+ T cells from unexposed donors were collected before the COVID-19 pandemic (2011-2018).

No antigen has been identified for these receptors. Sequenced: CD4+ T cells from blood, cultured in vitro. The receptor set was obtained from a human donor in good health.

The chain employs TRBV6-1 and TRBJ1-2; 7 nucleotides line up with TRBD1. The V gene's germline CDR1 is MNHNS and CDR2 SASEGT. V gave up 8 bases and J gave up 6 bases; unmatched junction bases: 12. This CDR3 comprises 14 residues. CDR3 nucleotides: TGTGCCAGCTCTACCGGGACAGAGAGAAATGGCTACACCTTC. Translation gives CASSTGTERNGYTF.

This rearrangement joins TRBV20-1 to TRBJ2-7; no clear D. Germline CDR1 and CDR2: DFQATT and SNEGSKA (reference sequence). With 2 bases removed from V and 5 bases from J, the gap between germline ends came to 10 bases. The CDR3 is 12 amino acids. CDR3 DNA: TGCAGTGCTAGAACTGGAACTAACGAGCAGTACTTC. Amino acids: CSARTGTNEQYF.

The gene calls are TRBV7-8 and TRBJ1-3, with 7 bases matching TRBD1. CDR3 length: 16 residues. J gave up 3 bases and V 0 bases, and 5 bases lay outside the gene matches. CDR1 and CDR2 from the germline V gene are SGHVS and FQNEAQ. The CDR3 nucleotides read TGTGCCAGCAGCTTAGCTAGGGGGCCCGGTGGAAACACCATATATTTT. Translated, it gives CASSLARGPGGNTIYF.

J is TRBJ1-4 and V is TRBV6-1; no clear D gene. Per the germline V gene, CDR1 is MNHNS and CDR2 is SASEGT. The CDR3 sequence is 13 residues long. V lost 10 bases, J lost 8 bases, and 17 bases lay in between. CDR3 in amino acids: CATSRLLGEKLFF. CDR3 DNA: TGTGCCACGTCGCGGCTGCTGGGGGAAAAACTGTTTTTT.

V and J are TRBV12-3 or TRBV12-4 and TRBJ1-1; a possible D gene is TRBD1 (5 bases). V was cut by 3 bases and J by 10 bases, with 15 bases left in between. This CDR3 has 13 amino acids. The CDR3 is CASSFSVSQGAFF. As DNA, the CDR3 is TGTGCCAGCAGTTTTTCCGTGAGCCAGGGAGCTTTCTTT.

The V gene is TRBV6-1, the J gene TRBJ1-1; D is ambiguous. The length of the CDR3 is 15 residues. V was shortened by 8 bases and J by 1 base, with 17 bases between the two germline ends. CDR1 is MNHNS, CDR2 SASEGT, per germline. CDR3 sequence (DNA): TGTGCCAGCCAAGGGAGGACGGCGCCGAACACTGAAGCTTTCTTT. Protein sequence: CASQGRTAPNTEAFF.

The genes are TRBV6-1 and TRBJ2-5, with D possibly being TRBD1 (6 bases). The V gene lost 6 bases and the J gene lost 1 base, with 15 bases spanning the gap. The germline V gene encodes CDR1 MNHNS and CDR2 SASEGT. This CDR3 comprises 15 residues. CDR3 sequence: CASSTSQGTQETQYF. CDR3 bases: TGTGCCAGCAGCACTTCACAGGGCACCCAAGAGACCCAGTACTTC.

The genes are TRBV19 and TRBJ2-7; TRBD1 matches 9 bases. Unmatched junction bases numbered 4, after V lost 5 bases and J lost 2 bases. Looked up from germline, CDR1 is LNHDA and CDR2 is SQIVND (reference sequence). This CDR3 is 14 amino acids long. In nucleotides, the CDR3 is TGTGCCAGTAGTCCCGGGACAGGGACCTACGAGCAGTACTTC. Its translation: CASSPGTGTYEQYF.

CDR3 nucleotide sequence: TGTGCCAGCAGTTTACCCCGGGACAGAAAAGACACTGAAGCTTTCTTT. Residues: CASSLPRDRKDTEAFF. The rearrangement joins TRBV6-5 to TRBJ1-1; 7 nucleotides line up with TRBD1. Germline V gene sequence: CDR1 MNHEY, CDR2 SVGAGI. The junction had 11 bases not matched to a gene; V was cut back by 4 bases and J by 3 bases. The CDR3 covers 16 residues.

The table lists this clonotype with a count of one. V is TRBV21-1 and J is TRBJ2-7. TRBV21-1 is noted as a pseudogene. The length of the CDR3 is 10 residues. The CDR3 DNA sequence: TGTGCCAGCAGCAAATACGGGCAGTACTTC. It encodes CASSKYGQYF.

J is TRBJ1-5 and V is TRBV12-3 or TRBV12-4; 7 positions match TRBD1. Trimming removed 6 bases from V and 2 bases from J; junction bases left unmatched: 4. The CDR3 consists of 14 residues. CDR3 bases: TGTGCCAGCAGATCCACAGGGGGCAATCAGCCCCAGCATTTT. This sequence encodes CASRSTGGNQPQHF.

This clonotype was seen only a few times. The genes are TRBV21-1 and TRBJ1-5. TRBV21-1 is annotated as a pseudogene. CDR3 length: 15 residues. The CDR3 is CASSKEVLSNQPQHF. The CDR3 bases are TGTGCCAGCAGCAAGGAGGTTTTAAGCAATCAGCCCCAGCATTTT.

This clonotype was seen a handful of times. This chain joins TRBV4-1 and TRBJ1-1; D unclear. V shed 1 base and J shed 2 bases, with 5 bases lying between them. The length of the CDR3 is 13 residues. Germline CDR1 and CDR2: MGHRA and YSYEKL. The CDR3 is CASSQGSNTEAFF. DNA for the CDR3: TGCGCCAGCAGCCAAGGGAGCAACACTGAAGCTTTCTTT.

This sequence joins TRBV10-1 and TRBJ1-5; no firm D call. V was clipped by 0 bases and J by 7 bases, with 4 bases between them. Germline values: CDR1 WNHNN, CDR2 SYGVQD (reference sequence). The CDR3 loop spans 12 amino acids. The CDR3: CASSESGQPQHF. The DNA of the CDR3 is TGCGCCAGCAGTGAGTCGGGGCAGCCCCAGCATTTT.

The V call is TRBV7-2, the J call TRBJ1-1; possibly TRBD1 for D (6 bases). The V end was cut by 2 bases, the J end by 5 bases, with 12 bases between. CDR3 length: 14 residues. The germline CDR1 and CDR2 sequences are SGHTA and FQGNSA. The CDR3 loop is CASSLPKQGTEAFF. DNA of the CDR3: TGTGCCAGCAGCTTACCCAAACAGGGAACTGAAGCTTTCTTT.

The chain uses TRBV6-5 and TRBJ2-3, with a weak D call TRBD2 (6 bases). CDR1 is MNHEY and CDR2 is SVGAGI in the germline V gene. This CDR3 has 15 amino acids. V dropped 4 bases and J dropped 3 bases, with 14 bases sitting between them. The CDR3 sequence is CASSSRPAGTDTQYF. Here the CDR3 DNA reads TGTGCCAGCAGTTCCAGGCCGGCGGGAACAGATACGCAGTATTTT.

The gene calls are TRBV10-3 and TRBJ1-3; 7 bases line up with TRBD1. Germline V gives CDR1 ENHRY, CDR2 SYGVKD. V was clipped by 7 bases and J by 4 bases; unmatched bases: 7. The CDR3 has 14 residues. The CDR3 protein is CAINGGGAGNTIYF. The CDR3 DNA sequence: TGTGCCATCAATGGAGGGGGCGCGGGAAACACCATATATTTT.

This chain connects TRBV6-5 to TRBJ2-5; no firm D call. Trimming removed 0 bases at V and 4 bases at J, with 6 bases between. Germline V CDR1 and CDR2: MNHEY, SVGAGI. The CDR3 is 13 amino acids. CDR3 amino acids: CASSYSVRETQYF. CDR3 coding DNA: TGTGCCAGCAGTTACTCCGTTCGAGAGACCCAGTACTTC.

This clonotype showed up just once. The chain uses TRBV19 and TRBJ1-2; D remains ambiguous. Germline V gene sequence: CDR1 LNHDA, CDR2 SQIVND (reference sequence). Trimming stripped 4 bases from V and 8 bases from J, with 17 bases between. The CDR3 length is 14 residues. The CDR3 loop reads CASSKEEWRSGYTF. The CDR3 DNA reads TGTGCCAGTAGTAAAGAGGAATGGAGGTCCGGCTACACCTTC. Full variable domain (outside the CDR3, taken from reference TRBV19 and TRBJ1-2): DGGITQSPKYLFRKEGQNVTLSCEQNLNHDAMYWYRQDPGQGLRLIYYSQIVNDFQKGDIAEGYSVSREKKESFPLTVTSAQKNPTAFYLCASSKEEWRSGYTFGSGTRLTVV.

There are a few counts of this clonotype. This chain uses TRBV20-1 with TRBJ1-1; a weak D match, TRBD1 (5 bases). CDR3 size: 14 residues. V lost 8 bases and J lost 1, with 17 bases in between. From germline, CDR1 is DFQATT and CDR2 SNEGSKA (reference sequence). Here the CDR3 DNA reads TGCAGTCTCCGCGCTCGGGGGGGGAACACTGAAGCTTTCTTT. Translated: CSLRARGGNTEAFF.

This chain connects TRBV7-2 to TRBJ1-2; 9 bases are shared with TRBD1. Germline V gene lookup returns CDR1 SGHTA and CDR2 FQGNSA. The CDR3 contains 17 residues. V shed 2 bases, J shed 4 bases, and the junction held 11 bases outside the gene matches. CDR3 protein: CASSLLSQGALSYGYTF. In DNA form, the CDR3 reads TGTGCCAGCAGCTTATTATCACAGGGGGCGCTAAGCTATGGCTACACCTTC.

The chain uses TRBV7-2 and TRBJ2-3, with D hard to call. Trimming stripped 3 bases from V and 0 bases from J, with 10 bases between. CDR1 is SGHTA, CDR2 FQGNSA, per germline. This CDR3 comprises 15 residues. CDR3 in amino acids: CASSFFGSSTDTQYF. The CDR3 DNA sequence: TGTGCCAGCAGCTTTTTCGGGTCTAGCACAGATACGCAGTATTTT.

The chain has TRBV12-3 or TRBV12-4 and TRBJ1-1, with D perhaps matching TRBD1 (5 bases). The germline V and J ends were trimmed by 6 bases and 4 bases, with 24 bases remaining between them. This CDR3 comprises 17 residues. The CDR3, as DNA: TGTGCCAGCAGCCCTGGGTATAGGGGAAGTGAAAGCACTGAAGCTTTCTTT. As protein: CASSPGYRGSESTEAFF.